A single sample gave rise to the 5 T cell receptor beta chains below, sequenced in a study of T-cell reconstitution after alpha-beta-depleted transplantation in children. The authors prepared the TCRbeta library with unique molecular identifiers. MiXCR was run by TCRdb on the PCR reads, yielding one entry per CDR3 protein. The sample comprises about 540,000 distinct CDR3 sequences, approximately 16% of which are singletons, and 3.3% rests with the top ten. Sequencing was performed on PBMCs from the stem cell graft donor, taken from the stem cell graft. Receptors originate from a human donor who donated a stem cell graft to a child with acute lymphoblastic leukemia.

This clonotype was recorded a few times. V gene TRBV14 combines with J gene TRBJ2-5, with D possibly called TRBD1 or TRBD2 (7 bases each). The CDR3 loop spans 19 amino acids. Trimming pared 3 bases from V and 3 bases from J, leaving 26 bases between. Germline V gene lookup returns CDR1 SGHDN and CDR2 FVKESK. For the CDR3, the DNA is TGTGCCAGCAGCCACGCGGGACGGACGGGACCAGGGGGGGAAGAGACCCAGTACTTC. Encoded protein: CASSHAGRTGPGGEETQYF.

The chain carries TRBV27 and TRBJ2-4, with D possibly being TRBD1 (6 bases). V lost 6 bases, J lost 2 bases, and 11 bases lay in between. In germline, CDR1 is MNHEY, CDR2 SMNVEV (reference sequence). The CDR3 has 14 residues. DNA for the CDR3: TGTGCCAGCAGCGACAGGTGGACCAAAAACATTCAGTACTTC. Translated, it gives CASSDRWTKNIQYF.

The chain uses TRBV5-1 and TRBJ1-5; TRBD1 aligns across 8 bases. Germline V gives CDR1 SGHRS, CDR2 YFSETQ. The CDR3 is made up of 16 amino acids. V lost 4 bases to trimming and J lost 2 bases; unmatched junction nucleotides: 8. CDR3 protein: CASSLDGQGGNQPQHF. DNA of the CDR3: TGCGCCAGCAGCCTGGATGGACAGGGTGGCAATCAGCCCCAGCATTTT.

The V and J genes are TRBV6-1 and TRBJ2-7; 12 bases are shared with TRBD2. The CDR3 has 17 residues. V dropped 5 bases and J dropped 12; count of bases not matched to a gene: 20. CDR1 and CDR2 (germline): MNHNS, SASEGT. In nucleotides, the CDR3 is TGTGCCAGCAGTCCCGACGTTCGGGGACTAGCGGGTTTGGGTTGGTACTTC. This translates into CASSPDVRGLAGLGWYF.

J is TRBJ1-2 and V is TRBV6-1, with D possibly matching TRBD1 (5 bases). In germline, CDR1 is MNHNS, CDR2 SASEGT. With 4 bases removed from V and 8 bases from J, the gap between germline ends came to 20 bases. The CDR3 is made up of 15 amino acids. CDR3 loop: CASSVPGTSDRGYTF. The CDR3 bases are TGTGCCAGCAGTGTTCCCGGGACCTCGGATCGAGGCTACACCTTC.